This T cell receptor (beta chain) derives from a study of blood T cell repertoires in COVID-19. Study overall: From the United States, Italy and Spain came samples of acute and convalescent COVID-19.

The junction had 8 bases not matched to a gene; V was cut back by 3 bases and J by 6 bases. CDR1 is SGHAT and CDR2 is FQNNGV in the germline V gene. The CDR3 consists of 15 residues. Authors' processing steps: Quantification of nucleated cells was approximated via reference gene primer amplification. Only in-frame clones appear in the TCRdb table, and some are missing; sequencing was by immunoSEQ multiplex PCR. The V and J calls and clone size were taken over from that table, and D and trimming were inferred from the DNA. This sample has some 70,000 clones, with 81% found just once. The chain couples TRBV11-2 to TRBJ1-3; the match to TRBD1 covers 7 bases. The receptor's source is a woman in her 70s with acute or convalescent COVID-19. Source material: peripheral blood. DNA of the CDR3: TGTGCCAGCAGCTTCCTTCGGGACAGTGAAAACACCATATATTTT. Protein product: CASSFLRDSENTIYF.